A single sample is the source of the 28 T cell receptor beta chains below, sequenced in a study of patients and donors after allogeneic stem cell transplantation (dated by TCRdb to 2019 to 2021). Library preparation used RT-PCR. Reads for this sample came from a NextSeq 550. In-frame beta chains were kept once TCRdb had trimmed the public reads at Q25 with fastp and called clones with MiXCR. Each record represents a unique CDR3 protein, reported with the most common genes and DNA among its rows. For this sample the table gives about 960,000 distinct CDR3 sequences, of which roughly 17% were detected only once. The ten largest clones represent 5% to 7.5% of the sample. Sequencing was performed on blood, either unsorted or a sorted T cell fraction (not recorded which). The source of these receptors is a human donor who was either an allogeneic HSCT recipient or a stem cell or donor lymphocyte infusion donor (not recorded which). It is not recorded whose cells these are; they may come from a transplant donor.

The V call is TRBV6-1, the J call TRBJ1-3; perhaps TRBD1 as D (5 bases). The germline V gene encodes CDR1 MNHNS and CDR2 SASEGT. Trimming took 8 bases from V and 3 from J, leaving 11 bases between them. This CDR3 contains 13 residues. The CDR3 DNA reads TGTGCCAGCGGGGCGCAGGTTGGAAACACCATATATTTT. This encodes CASGAQVGNTIYF.

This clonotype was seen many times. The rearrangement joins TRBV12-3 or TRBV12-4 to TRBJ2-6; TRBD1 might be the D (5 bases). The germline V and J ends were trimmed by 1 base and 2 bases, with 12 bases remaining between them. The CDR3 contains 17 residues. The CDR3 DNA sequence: TGTGCCAGCAGTTTAGGCGTTGTCAGGGCTGGGGCCAACGTCCTGACTTTC. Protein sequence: CASSLGVVRAGANVLTF.

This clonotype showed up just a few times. CDR3 protein: CASSLASGGYGYTF. The DNA for the CDR3 is TGTGCCAGCAGCTTAGCTTCCGGGGGATATGGCTACACCTTC. This chain links TRBV7-9 with TRBJ1-2; D might be TRBD1 (5 bases). The germline V gene has CDR1 SEHNR and CDR2 FQNEAQ (reference sequence). The CDR3 loop spans 14 amino acids. Trimming stripped 0 bases from V and 5 bases from J, with 10 bases between.

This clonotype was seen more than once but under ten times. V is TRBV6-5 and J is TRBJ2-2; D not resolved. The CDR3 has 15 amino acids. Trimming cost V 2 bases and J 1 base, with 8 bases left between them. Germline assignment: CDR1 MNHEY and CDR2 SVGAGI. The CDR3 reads CASSYGDLNTGELFF. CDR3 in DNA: TGTGCCAGCAGTTACGGGGATTTGAACACCGGGGAGCTGTTTTTT.

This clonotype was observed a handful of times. CDR3 amino acids: CASTGEESYNSPLHF. As DNA, the CDR3 is TGTGCCAGCACTGGGGAAGAATCCTATAATTCACCCCTCCACTTT. The genes are TRBV6-2 or TRBV6-3 and TRBJ1-6; the D is unclear. V dropped 7 bases and J dropped 1 base, with 11 bases sitting between them. The germline V gene has CDR1 MNHEY and CDR2 SVGEGT. The CDR3 is made up of 15 amino acids.

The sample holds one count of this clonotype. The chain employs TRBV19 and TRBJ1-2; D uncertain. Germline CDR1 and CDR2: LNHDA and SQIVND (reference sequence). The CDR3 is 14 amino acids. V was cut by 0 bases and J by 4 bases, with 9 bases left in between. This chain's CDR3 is CASSIESGFYGYTF. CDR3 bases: TGTGCCAGTAGTATAGAATCCGGATTCTATGGCTACACCTTC.

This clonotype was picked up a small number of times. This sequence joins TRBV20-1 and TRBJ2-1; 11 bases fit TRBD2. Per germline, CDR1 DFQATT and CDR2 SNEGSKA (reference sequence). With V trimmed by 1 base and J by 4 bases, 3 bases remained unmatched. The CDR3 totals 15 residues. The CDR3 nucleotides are TGCAGTGCTAGAGGGGCTAGCGGGGGGTACAATGAGCAGTTCTTC. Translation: CSARGASGGYNEQFF.

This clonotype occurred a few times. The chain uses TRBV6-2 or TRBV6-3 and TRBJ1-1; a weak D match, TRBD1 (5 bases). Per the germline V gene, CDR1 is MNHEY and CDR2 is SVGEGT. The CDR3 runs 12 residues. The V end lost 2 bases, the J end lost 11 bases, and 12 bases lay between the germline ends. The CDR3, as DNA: TGTGCCAGCAGTTACGCCGGGACCGGGGCTTTCTTT. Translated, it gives CASSYAGTGAFF.

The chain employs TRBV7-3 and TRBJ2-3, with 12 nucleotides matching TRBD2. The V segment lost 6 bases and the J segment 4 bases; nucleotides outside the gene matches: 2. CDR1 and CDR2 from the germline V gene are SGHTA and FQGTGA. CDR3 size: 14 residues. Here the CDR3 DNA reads TGTGCCAGCAGACCTAGCGGGGGGGCAGATACGCAGTATTTT. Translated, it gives CASRPSGGADTQYF.

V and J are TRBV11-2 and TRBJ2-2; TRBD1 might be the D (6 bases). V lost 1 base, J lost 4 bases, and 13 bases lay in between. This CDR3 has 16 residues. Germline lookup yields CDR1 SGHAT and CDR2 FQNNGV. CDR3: CASSLARDTSTGELFF. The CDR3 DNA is TGTGCCAGCAGCTTAGCCAGGGACACCAGCACCGGGGAGCTGTTTTTT.

The CDR3 loop is CASSASPRGLYEQYF. The CDR3, as DNA: TGTGCCAGCAGCGCCAGCCCCAGGGGTTTATACGAGCAGTACTTC. The J gene is TRBJ2-7, the V gene TRBV9; TRBD1 might be the D (6 bases). V gave up 3 bases and J gave up 4 bases, with 17 bases separating them. The V gene's germline CDR1 is SGDLS and CDR2 YYNGEE. The CDR3 totals 15 residues. Full variable domain (remainder filled in from reference TRBV9 and TRBJ2-7): DSGVTQTPKHLITATGQRVTLRCSPRSGDLSVYWYQQSLDQGLQFLIQYYNGEERAKGNILERFSAQQFPDLHSELNLSSLELGDSALYFCASSASPRGLYEQYFGPGTRLTVT.

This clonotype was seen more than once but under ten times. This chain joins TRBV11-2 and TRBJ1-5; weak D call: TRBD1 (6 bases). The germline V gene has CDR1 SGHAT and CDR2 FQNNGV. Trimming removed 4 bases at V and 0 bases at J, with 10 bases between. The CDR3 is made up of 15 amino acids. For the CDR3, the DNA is TGTGCCAGCAGCTCCGGGACATTTAGCAATCAGCCCCAGCATTTT. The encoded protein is CASSSGTFSNQPQHF.

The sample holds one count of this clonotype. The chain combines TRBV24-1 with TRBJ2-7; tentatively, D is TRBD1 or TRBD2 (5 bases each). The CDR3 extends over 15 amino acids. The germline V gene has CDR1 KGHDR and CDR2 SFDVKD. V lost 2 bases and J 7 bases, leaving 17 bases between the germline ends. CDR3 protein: CATSDCPTGRREQYF. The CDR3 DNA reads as TGTGCCACCAGTGATTGCCCCACGGGGCGGAGGGAGCAGTACTTC.

This chain's CDR3 is CSARDNLLNTEAFF. In nucleotides, the CDR3 is TGCAGTGCTAGAGATAACTTACTGAACACTGAAGCTTTCTTT. The chain carries TRBV20-1 and TRBJ1-1; D ambiguous. Germline V CDR1 and CDR2: DFQATT, SNEGSKA (reference sequence). The ends were cut back, 0 bases at V and 0 bases at J, with 8 bases in the middle. CDR3 size: 14 residues.

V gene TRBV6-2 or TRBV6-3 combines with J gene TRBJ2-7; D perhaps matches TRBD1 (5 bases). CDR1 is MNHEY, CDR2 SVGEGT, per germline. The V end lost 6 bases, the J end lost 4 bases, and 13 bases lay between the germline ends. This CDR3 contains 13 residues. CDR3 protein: CASSSSGFYEQYF. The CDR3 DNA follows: TGTGCCAGCAGCTCCTCAGGGTTTTACGAGCAGTACTTC.

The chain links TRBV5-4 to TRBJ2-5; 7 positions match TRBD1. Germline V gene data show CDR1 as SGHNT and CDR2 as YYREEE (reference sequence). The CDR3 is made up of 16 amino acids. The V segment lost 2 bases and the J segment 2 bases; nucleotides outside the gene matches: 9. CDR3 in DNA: TGTGCCAGCAGCTTCCGGTCGGGGACAGAACAAGAGACCCAGTACTTC. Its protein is CASSFRSGTEQETQYF. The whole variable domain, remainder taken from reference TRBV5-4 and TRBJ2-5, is ETGVTQSPTHLIKTRGQQVTLRCSSQSGHNTVSWYQQALGQGPQFIFQYYREEENGRGNFPPRFSGLQFPNYSSELNVNALELDDSALYLCASSFRSGTEQETQYFGPGTRLLVL.

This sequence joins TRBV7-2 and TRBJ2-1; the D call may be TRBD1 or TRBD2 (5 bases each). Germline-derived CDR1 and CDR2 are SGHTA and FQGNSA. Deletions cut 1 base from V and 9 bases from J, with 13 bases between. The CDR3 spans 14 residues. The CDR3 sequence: CASSLGGAIFEQFF. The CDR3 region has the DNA TGTGCCAGCAGCTTAGGAGGGGCTATTTTTGAGCAGTTCTTC.

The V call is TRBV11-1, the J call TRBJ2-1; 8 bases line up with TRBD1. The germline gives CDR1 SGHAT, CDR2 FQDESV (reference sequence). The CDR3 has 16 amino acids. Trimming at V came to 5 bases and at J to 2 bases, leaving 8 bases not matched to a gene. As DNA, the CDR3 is TGTGCCAGCAGCCACCCGGACAGGGAACCCTACAATGAGCAGTTCTTC. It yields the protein CASSHPDREPYNEQFF.

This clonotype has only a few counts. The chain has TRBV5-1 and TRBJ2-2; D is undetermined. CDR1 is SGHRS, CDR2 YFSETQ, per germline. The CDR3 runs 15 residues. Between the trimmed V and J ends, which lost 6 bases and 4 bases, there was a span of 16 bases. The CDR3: CASTQTAPGTGELFF. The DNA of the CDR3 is TGCGCCAGCACCCAGACGGCCCCGGGCACCGGGGAGCTGTTTTTT.

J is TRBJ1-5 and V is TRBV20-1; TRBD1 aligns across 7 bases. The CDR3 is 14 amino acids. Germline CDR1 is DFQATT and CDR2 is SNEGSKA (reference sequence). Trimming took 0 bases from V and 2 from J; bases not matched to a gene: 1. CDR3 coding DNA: TGCAGTGCTAGAGATACAGGGGGCAATCAGCCCCAGCATTTT. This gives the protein CSARDTGGNQPQHF.

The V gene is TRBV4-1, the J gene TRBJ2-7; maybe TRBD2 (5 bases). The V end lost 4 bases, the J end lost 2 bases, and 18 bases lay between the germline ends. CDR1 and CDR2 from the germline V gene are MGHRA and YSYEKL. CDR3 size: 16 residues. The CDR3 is CASSPGTSRHTYEQYF. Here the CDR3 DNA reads TGCGCCAGCAGCCCCGGTACTAGTCGTCATACCTACGAGCAGTACTTC.

The CDR3 DNA is TGTGCCAGCAGTGGCTCGGGCGAGGAGACCCAGTACTTC. It yields the protein CASSGSGEETQYF. The chain has TRBV25-1 and TRBJ2-5; no clear D gene. The ends were cut back, 4 bases at V and 5 bases at J, with 11 bases in the middle. Germline CDR1 reads MGHDK; CDR2 reads SYGVNS. The CDR3 is 13 amino acids.

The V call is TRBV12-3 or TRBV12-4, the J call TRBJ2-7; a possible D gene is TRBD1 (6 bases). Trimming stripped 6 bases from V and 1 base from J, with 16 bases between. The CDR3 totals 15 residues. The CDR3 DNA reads TGTGCCAGCAGCGTAGGACAGTTACCTTCCTACGAGCAGTACTTC. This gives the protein CASSVGQLPSYEQYF.

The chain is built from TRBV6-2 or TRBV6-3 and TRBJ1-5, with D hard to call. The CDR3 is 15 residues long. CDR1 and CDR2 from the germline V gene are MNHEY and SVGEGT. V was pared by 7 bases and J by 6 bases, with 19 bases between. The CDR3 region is CASTSPSSLGQPQHF. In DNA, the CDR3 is TGTGCCAGCACCTCGCCTTCTAGCCTGGGTCAGCCCCAGCATTTT.

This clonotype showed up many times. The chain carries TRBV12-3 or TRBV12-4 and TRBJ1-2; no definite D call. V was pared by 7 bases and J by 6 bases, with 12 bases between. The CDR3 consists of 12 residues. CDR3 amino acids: CASNPPEDGYTF. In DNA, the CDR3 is TGTGCCAGCAATCCACCCGAGGATGGCTACACCTTC.

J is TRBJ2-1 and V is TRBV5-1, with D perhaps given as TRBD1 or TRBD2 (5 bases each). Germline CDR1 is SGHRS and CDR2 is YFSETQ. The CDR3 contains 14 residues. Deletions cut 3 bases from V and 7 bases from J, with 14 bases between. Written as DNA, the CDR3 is TGCGCCAGCAGCTCGGGGACCCCGTGGAATGAGCAGTTCTTC. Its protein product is CASSSGTPWNEQFF. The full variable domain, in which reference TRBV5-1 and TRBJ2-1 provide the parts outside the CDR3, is KAGVTQTPRYLIKTRGQQVTLSCSPISGHRSVSWYQQTPGQGLQFLFEYFSETQRNKGNFPGRFSGRQFSNSRSEMNVSTLELGDSALYLCASSSGTPWNEQFFGPGTRLTVL.

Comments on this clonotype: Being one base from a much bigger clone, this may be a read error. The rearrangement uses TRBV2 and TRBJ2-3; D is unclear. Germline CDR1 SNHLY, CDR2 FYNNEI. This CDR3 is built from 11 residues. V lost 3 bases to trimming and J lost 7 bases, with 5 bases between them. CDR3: CASSEDYTQYF. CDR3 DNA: TGTGCCAGCAGTGAGGATTATACGCAGTATTTT.

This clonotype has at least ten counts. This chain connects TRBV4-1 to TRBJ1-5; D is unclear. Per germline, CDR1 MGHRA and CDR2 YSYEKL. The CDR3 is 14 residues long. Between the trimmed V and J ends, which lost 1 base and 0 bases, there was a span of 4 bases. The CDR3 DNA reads TGCGCCAGCAGCCAAGTTGTTAGCAATCAGCCCCAGCATTTT. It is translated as CASSQVVSNQPQHF.